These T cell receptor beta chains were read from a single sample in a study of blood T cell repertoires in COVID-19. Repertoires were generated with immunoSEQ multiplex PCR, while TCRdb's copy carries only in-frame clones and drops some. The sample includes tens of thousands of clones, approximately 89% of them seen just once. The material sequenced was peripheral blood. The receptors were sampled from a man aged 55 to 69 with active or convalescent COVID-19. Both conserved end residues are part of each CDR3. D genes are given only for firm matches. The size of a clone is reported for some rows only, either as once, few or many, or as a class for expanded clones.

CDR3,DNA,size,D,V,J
CASSIRTGRNEKLFF,TGTGCCAGTAGTATAAGGACAGGGCGGAATGAAAAACTGTTTTTT,.,TRBD1,TRBV19,TRBJ1-4
CASSYSRTGLEELFF,TGTGCCAGCAGTTACTCCCGGACAGGGCTGGAGGAGCTGTTTTTT,.,TRBD1,TRBV6-5,TRBJ2-2
CASSKAGGRRGQYF,TGTGCCAGCAGTAAAGCGGGGGGCCGCCGCGGTCAGTACTTC,.,TRBD2,TRBV28,TRBJ2-4
CAWSVLTSGGKLEQFF,TGTGCCTGGAGTGTTCTGACTAGCGGGGGCAAATTAGAGCAGTTCTTC,.,TRBD2,TRBV30,TRBJ2-1
CASSRGQGGNQPQHF,TGTGCCAGCAGTAGGGGGCAGGGGGGCAATCAGCCCCAGCATTTT,.,TRBD1,TRBV6-5,TRBJ1-5
CASSQEPRQGRRNSPLHF,TGCGCCAGCAGCCAAGAGCCACGACAGGGCAGACGGAATTCACCCCTCCACTTT,.,TRBD1,TRBV4-1,TRBJ1-6
CASSQDPGGIVNEKLFF,TGTGCCAGCAGCCAAGATCCGGGGGGAATAGTTAATGAAAAACTGTTTTTT,.,.,TRBV4-2,TRBJ1-4
CASSLDSYNEKLFF,TGTGCCAGCAGTCTGGACAGTTATAATGAAAAACTGTTTTTT,.,.,TRBV27,TRBJ1-4
CASNLGSLGSDEQFF,TGTGCCAGCAACCTAGGGAGTCTGGGGAGTGATGAGCAGTTCTTC,.,.,TRBV9,TRBJ2-1
CATSDFAGTGTETQYF,TGTGCCACCAGTGATTTCGCGGGGACAGGGACTGAGACCCAGTACTTC,.,TRBD1,TRBV24-1,TRBJ2-5
CASGIGGGSGNTIYF,TGTGCCAGCGGCATCGGGGGGGGCTCTGGAAACACCATATATTTT,few,.,TRBV28,TRBJ1-3
CATSGPQGGNYNEQFF,TGTGCCACCAGTGGCCCACAGGGGGGGAACTACAATGAGCAGTTCTTC,.,.,TRBV24-1,TRBJ2-1
CASSPNRADTIYF,TGTGCCAGCTCACCAAACAGGGCGGACACCATATATTTT,.,.,TRBV18,TRBJ1-3
CASSLGQRESTDTQYF,TGTGCCAGCAGCTTAGGTCAGCGGGAAAGCACAGATACGCAGTATTTT,.,TRBD2,TRBV11-3,TRBJ2-3
CSARQGDQPQHF,TGCAGCGCACGACAGGGGGATCAGCCCCAGCATTTT,.,TRBD1,TRBV29-1,TRBJ1-5
CASTSPGNQPQHF,TGTGCCAGCACCTCTCCGGGGAATCAGCCCCAGCATTTT,.,.,TRBV28,TRBJ1-5
CASRTGLADTEAFF,TGTGCCAGCAGGACAGGGTTGGCGGACACTGAAGCTTTCTTT,.,TRBD1,TRBV6-5,TRBJ1-1
CASSLEGQAHNEQFF,TGCGCCAGCAGCTTGGAGGGACAGGCTCACAATGAGCAGTTCTTC,.,TRBD1,TRBV5-1,TRBJ2-1
CASSLAATGGFPETQYF,TGCGCCAGCAGCTTGGCCGCCACAGGGGGTTTTCCAGAGACCCAGTACTTC,once,TRBD1,TRBV5-1,TRBJ2-5
CASSESGPDNEQFF,TGCGCCAGCAGTGAGAGCGGACCCGACAATGAGCAGTTCTTC,.,.,TRBV10-1,TRBJ2-1
CASSLPGLVGNTIYF,TGTGCCAGCAGCTTACCCGGACTTGTGGGGAACACCATATATTTT,few,.,TRBV11-2,TRBJ1-3
CSVGLAGASWNEQFF,TGCAGCGTAGGACTAGCGGGGGCCTCCTGGAATGAGCAGTTCTTC,.,TRBD2,TRBV29-1,TRBJ2-1
CASSSRTTGGARNTEAFF,TGTGCCAGCAGCTCGCGGACCACGGGAGGGGCACGAAACACTGAAGCTTTCTTT,once,.,TRBV7-2,TRBJ1-1
CASSMGGKDQPQHF,TGCGCCAGCAGTATGGGAGGGAAGGATCAGCCCCAGCATTTT,.,.,TRBV5-1,TRBJ1-5
CASSYRTERANQPQHF,TGTGCCAGCAGTTACCGGACGGAGCGGGCCAATCAGCCCCAGCATTTT,.,.,TRBV6-5,TRBJ1-5
CAISELQLGDGYTF,TGTGCCATCAGTGAGCTACAGTTAGGGGATGGCTACACCTTC,.,.,TRBV10-3,TRBJ1-2
CASSQGGGVSYGYTF,TGTGCCAGCAGCCAAGGTGGGGGGGTTTCCTATGGCTACACCTTC,.,.,TRBV3-1/TRBV3-2,TRBJ1-2
CASSLARETQYF,TGTGCCAGCAGCTTGGCCAGGGAGACCCAGTACTTC,.,.,TRBV5-6,TRBJ2-5
CASSIGGNQETQYF,TGTGCCAGCAGCATCGGCGGGAACCAAGAGACCCAGTACTTC,.,.,TRBV11-2,TRBJ2-5
CASSQDINQPQHF,TGTGCCAGCAGCCAAGATATCAATCAGCCCCAGCATTTT,once,.,TRBV3-1/TRBV3-2,TRBJ1-5
CASSFRLAAYNEQFF,TGTGCCAGCAGCTTTCGACTAGCGGCCTACAATGAGCAGTTCTTC,.,TRBD2,TRBV11-3,TRBJ2-1
CASSLTALHTQYF,TGTGCCAGCAGTTTGACAGCGCTTCATACGCAGTATTTT,.,.,TRBV12-3/TRBV12-4,TRBJ2-3
CASRPTSGIMHEQFF,TGCGCCAGCAGGCCGACTAGCGGGATTATGCATGAGCAGTTCTTC,once,TRBD2,TRBV10-2,TRBJ2-1
CASREGTSGYNEQFF,TGTGCCAGCAGAGAAGGGACTAGCGGGTACAATGAGCAGTTCTTC,few,TRBD2,TRBV13,TRBJ2-1
CAWSAGVGEEKLFF,TGTGCCTGGAGTGCAGGGGTTGGAGAGGAAAAACTGTTTTTT,.,.,TRBV30,TRBJ1-4
CASVTQGYGYTF,TGTGCCAGCGTTACCCAGGGCTATGGCTACACCTTC,.,.,TRBV28,TRBJ1-2
CASSLTGESMNTEAFF,TGTGCCAGCAGCTTGACAGGAGAGAGCATGAACACTGAAGCTTTCTTT,.,.,TRBV5-5,TRBJ1-1
CASSQYGTGSNIQYF,TGCGCCAGCAGCCAATATGGGACAGGGTCAAACATTCAGTACTTC,.,TRBD1,TRBV4-1,TRBJ2-4
CASSPNTANSPLHF,TGCGCCAGCAGCCCAAATACTGCCAATTCACCCCTCCACTTT,once,.,TRBV5-1,TRBJ1-6
CSASLGVRSPLHF,TGCAGTGCTAGTTTGGGAGTTCGCTCACCCCTCCACTTT,.,.,TRBV20-1,TRBJ1-6
CASSFFLGTGNQPQHF,TGTGCCAGCAGCTTTTTCCTCGGGACAGGCAATCAGCCCCAGCATTTT,.,TRBD1,TRBV5-5,TRBJ1-5
CASSRKLVASTDTQYF,TGTGCCAGCAGCCGGAAGCTCGTAGCTAGCACAGATACGCAGTATTTT,.,.,TRBV13,TRBJ2-3